Given below is one T cell receptor beta chain in context. The germline gene is not matched at one end of the junction; a read error may be the cause. CDR3 length: 15 amino acids. Germline V gene sequence: CDR1 SGHAT, CDR2 FQNNGV. Total RNA and DNA came together from about 19-30 mg of bulk tissue without cell sorting. Patients underwent resection of primary liver carcinoma. Five separate regions per tumor were sampled. Over 75% of the cells in every tumor sample were viable tumor cells. The template, about 550 ng total RNA, yielded TCR beta cDNA made with a constant-region primer. Slightly modified ARM-PCR with three nested multiplex PCR rounds yielded TCR beta libraries. With TRBV1-TRBV30 forward primers and a C-beta reverse primer, the first two PCR rounds were run for approximately 9 cycles each. Each CDR3 protein gets one entry after TCRdb re-called the multiplex PCR reads with MiXCR. The sample has roughly 120,000 distinct CDR3 sequences; 50% to 80% are singletons.

These data belong to a study of tumor-infiltrating lymphocytes in primary liver carcinoma. At the level of the study: Tumor lesions were T1-T3 N0M0 and spanned about 4.2 to 11 cm.

The chain joins TRBV11-2 to TRBJ2-2; the D call may be TRBD1 or TRBD2 (5 bases each). This sequence was found in a woman in her fifties or sixties with primary liver carcinoma and hepatitis B virus infection. The sequencing input was liver tumor tissue from sampling region 3. The subset here: tumor region T3, left-lateral pole. The CDR3 loop is CAISPPQGPTGDLFF. The CDR3 DNA sequence: TGTGCCATCAGCCCTCCGCAGGGACCGACCGGGGATCTGTTTTTT.